This TCR beta chain was sequenced during a study of type 1 regulatory T cells. As for the study in general: T-allo10 is an in vitro-generated, Tr1-enriched CD4 T cell product specific for alloantigen.

This clonotype was detected a few times. This CDR3 region has 15 residues. The J segment lost 9 bases and the V segment lost 1 base, leaving 9 bases of the junction unmatched. The germline CDR1 and CDR2 sequences are SGHVS and FNYEAQ. A single record per CDR3 protein comes from TCRdb applying MiXCR to the reads. The sample contains 75,000 to 100,000 distinct CDR3 sequences, roughly 28% of which appear only once. The chain recombines TRBV7-6 with TRBJ2-1; 7 bases align to TRBD2. Material for sequencing was CD4+ T cells, either the whole sample or a sorted fraction (not recorded which). This TCR derives from a human donor in good health. CDR3 in DNA: TGTGCCAGCAGCTTAGTGGCGGGAGCACCGGGTGAGCAGTTCTTC. Protein: CASSLVAGAPGEQFF.